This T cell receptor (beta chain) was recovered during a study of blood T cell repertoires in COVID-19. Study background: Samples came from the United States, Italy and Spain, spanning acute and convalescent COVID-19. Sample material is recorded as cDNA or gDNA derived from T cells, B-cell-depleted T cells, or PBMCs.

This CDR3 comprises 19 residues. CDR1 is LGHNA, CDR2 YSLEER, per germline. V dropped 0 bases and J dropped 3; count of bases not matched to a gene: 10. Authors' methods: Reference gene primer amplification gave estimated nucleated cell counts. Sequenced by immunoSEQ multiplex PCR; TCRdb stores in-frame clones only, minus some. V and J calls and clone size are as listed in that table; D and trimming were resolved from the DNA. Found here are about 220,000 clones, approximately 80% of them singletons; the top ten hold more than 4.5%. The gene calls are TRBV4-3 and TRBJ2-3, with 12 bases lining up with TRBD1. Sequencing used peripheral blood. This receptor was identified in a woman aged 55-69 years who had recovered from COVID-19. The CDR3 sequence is CASSQDDFRDRGPTDTQYF. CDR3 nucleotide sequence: TGCGCCAGCAGCCAAGATGATTTCCGGGACAGGGGGCCGACAGATACGCAGTATTTT.